What follows is one T cell receptor (beta chain) and its context. Its antigen is unknown. This record comes from a study of blood T cells in healthy people across ages. With V trimmed by 4 bases and J by 0 bases, 10 bases remained unmatched. CDR1 is SGHRS and CDR2 is YFSETQ in the germline V gene. This CDR3 spans 18 amino acids. Russia was home to the donors, healthy Caucasian individuals aged roughly 6 to 90. Combining a sample-barcoded 5' primer with a J-beta primer mix, a second PCR ran for roughly 6 to 12 cycles. Tagging of each cDNA molecule was performed by a template-switch adaptor with 12 random nucleotides. TCRdb analysed the 5' RACE reads with MiXCR anew, one entry per CDR3 protein. The sample has around 1.7 million distinct CDR3 sequences; roughly 27% are singletons. Study conclusions and caveats: TCR beta diversity correlated strongly with naive T cell percentage.

The source of this sequence is a woman aged 25 to 45 in good health. The sample taken for sequencing was blood. The rearrangement links TRBV5-1 to TRBJ2-6, with 7 bases lining up with TRBD1. Here the CDR3 DNA reads TGCGCCAGCAGCCAAGGGGACAGCCTCCTCTCTGGGGCCAACGTCCTGACTTTC. It encodes CASSQGDSLLSGANVLTF.